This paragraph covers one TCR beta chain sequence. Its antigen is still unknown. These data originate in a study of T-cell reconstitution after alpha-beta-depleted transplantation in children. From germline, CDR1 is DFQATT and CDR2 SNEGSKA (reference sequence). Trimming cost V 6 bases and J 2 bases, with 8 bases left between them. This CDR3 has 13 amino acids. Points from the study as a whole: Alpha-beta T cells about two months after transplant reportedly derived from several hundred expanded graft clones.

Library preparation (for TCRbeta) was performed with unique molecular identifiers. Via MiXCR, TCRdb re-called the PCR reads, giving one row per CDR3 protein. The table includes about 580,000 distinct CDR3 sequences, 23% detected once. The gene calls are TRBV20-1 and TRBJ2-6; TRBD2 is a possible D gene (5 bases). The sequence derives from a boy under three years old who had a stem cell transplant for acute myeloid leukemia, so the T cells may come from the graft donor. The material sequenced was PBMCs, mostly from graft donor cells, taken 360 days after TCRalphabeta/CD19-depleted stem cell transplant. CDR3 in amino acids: CSAEGAGANVLTF. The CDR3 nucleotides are TGCAGTGCAGAGGGTGCTGGGGCCAACGTCCTGACTTTC.